This record covers a single TCR beta chain. What antigen it recognizes has not been identified. No per-base quality is available; no much larger clone lies one base away. The data were taken from a study of OX40 agonist ivuxolimab in advanced cancers. Describing the broader study: The costimulatory receptor OX40 (CD134) was targeted by ivuxolimab, a fully human IgG2 agonistic monoclonal antibody. Intravenous ivuxolimab was administered to patients every 2 weeks at six dose levels: 0.01, 0.1, 0.3, 1.5, 3 and 10 mg/kg. Of the roughly 52 dose-escalation patients, hepatocellular carcinoma was present in around 19, melanoma in some 15, renal cell carcinoma in 9 and head and neck cancer in 9. The dose-escalation cohort was roughly 87% male with a mean age of about 65 years, ranging from roughly 23 to 79. Patients were allowed to have had prior anti-PD-1, anti-PD-L1 or anti-CTLA-4 therapy, and approximately 43% of the dose-escalation patients had previously received checkpoint inhibitors. Three dose-escalation patients achieved partial responses, one with hepatocellular carcinoma and two with cutaneous melanoma. Peripheral TCRbeta sequencing aimed to test whether ivuxolimab altered TCR sequence diversity and caused clonal T-cell expansion. The paper reports the monotherapy dose-escalation portion (N of about 54 patients) of the phase I ivuxolimab trial. On the study overall, not on this receptor specifically: In partial responders in the 0.1-3.0 mg/kg groups, normalized peripheral clonal expansion was found to be among the lowest, especially among CD8+ T cells. Clonal expansion of both CD4+ and CD8+ blood T cells was observed from baseline to week 6 at doses 0.1 to 3.0 mg/kg. The antigen specificity of the clonally expanded peripheral T cells was not determined. Low levels of normalized T-cell clonal expansion were also seen in some patients who did not respond. After ivuxolimab, more expanded clones were found on average in CD8+ T cells than in CD4+ T cells.

To sequence the TCRbeta CDR3 region, genomic DNA was isolated from the sorted cells. TCRbeta CDR3 regions were sequenced using the immunoSEQ Assay. Entries here come from immuneACCESS through TCRdb and include only in-frame sequences with V and J called. Some clones fail to appear in such tables; in the studies checked, an unresolved V gene covers under half of the shortfall, and the cause of the remainder is unknown. The sample table records about 98,000 clones; roughly 93% of these occur just once. The ten largest clones take up around 0.25% of the sample. Patients with a history of autoimmune disease or receiving systemic immunosuppression were excluded from the trial. In every dose cohort, peripheral blood was drawn for TCR sequencing at baseline, cycle 4 day 1, and cycle 7 day 1. Samples came from an open-label, multicenter, first-in-human phase I dose-escalation trial of ivuxolimab. Adults with locally advanced or metastatic melanoma, renal cell carcinoma, hepatocellular carcinoma or head and neck squamous cell carcinoma were enrolled in the trial. Before TCR sequencing, CD4+ T cells and CD8+ T cells were sorted from peripheral blood as separate populations.

Counted from cysteine to phenylalanine, this CDR3 has 11 amino acids. The only DNA kept is the CDR3, 33 bases in frame from the first base. V loses 6 bases of germline sequence and J loses 5 bases, and the interval between the two ends is 7 bases. Per the germline V gene (reference sequence), MNHNY is the CDR1 and SVGAGI is the CDR2. Specimen: CD4+ or CD8+ T cells sorted from blood, collected in a trial of the OX40 agonist ivuxolimab. This TCR derives from an adult with an advanced solid tumor such as melanoma, head and neck, liver or kidney cancer. Recombination linked TRBV6-6 to TRBJ2-5, with the D gene not confidently named. The nucleotides read TGTGCCAGCAGCCTACTCGAGACCCAGTACTTC. It translates to CASSLLETQYF.